This T cell receptor (beta chain) was identified during a study of blood T cell repertoires in COVID-19. The wider study: Donors in the United States, Italy and Spain gave samples during acute or convalescent COVID-19. PBMCs, B-cell-depleted T cells, or T cells provided the cDNA or gDNA that made up the material.

Under the authors' procedure: Using reference gene primer amplification, nucleated cell counts were estimated. Repertoires were generated with immunoSEQ multiplex PCR, while TCRdb's copy carries only in-frame clones and drops some. V, J and clone size were drawn from that table, and D and trimming were deduced from the DNA. Of over 300,000 clones in the sample, approximately 88% were seen once. The V and J ends lost 7 bases and 5 bases respectively, with 11 bases between them. CDR3 length: 13 residues. The germline CDR1 and CDR2 sequences are LNHDA and SQIVND (reference sequence). The rearrangement links TRBV19 to TRBJ2-2; D unclear. Sequencing was carried out using peripheral blood. This receptor was obtained from a man aged 18 to 35 who had recovered from COVID-19. CDR3 loop: CASNDGWTGELFF. The CDR3 bases are TGTGCCAGTAATGATGGCTGGACCGGGGAGCTGTTTTTT.